The 2 T cell receptor beta chains below were found in one sample sequenced in a study of cytomegalovirus exposure and HLA in healthy donors. The PCR ran on 60 Vbeta and 13 Jbeta primers. The repertoire was sequenced with immunoSEQ multiplex PCR; TCRdb's copy has only in-frame clones and lacks some. The sample has around 50,000 clones; the top ten hold less than 2.5%. The sample comprised PBMCs. The source of these receptors is a female donor in good health and CMV-seronegative.

The J gene is TRBJ2-3, the V gene TRBV6-1; 10 bases align to TRBD2. From germline, CDR1 is MNHNS and CDR2 SASEGT. After removal of 4 bases from V and 0 bases from J, the junction contained 4 bases not matched to a gene. This CDR3 has 16 amino acids. CDR3 bases: TGTGCCAGCAGTGGGCAAGCGGGGGGGAGCACAGATACGCAGTATTTT. It codes for CASSGQAGGSTDTQYF.

In DNA, the CDR3 is TGCGCCAGCAGCCAAGATAACGGTTTCGAGCAGTACTTC. Its translation is CASSQDNGFEQYF. This chain connects TRBV4-3 to TRBJ2-7; D uncertain. Trimming left V 0 bases short and J 6 bases short, with 9 bases between. The CDR3 sequence is 13 residues long. Germline CDR1 is LGHNA and CDR2 is YSLEER.